The clone carrying this T cell receptor beta chain was seen more than once but under ten times. Trimming pared 5 bases from V and 0 bases from J, leaving 21 bases between. This CDR3 region has 18 residues. Germline values: CDR1 SGHAT, CDR2 FQNNGV. TCRdb re-called the 5' RACE reads through MiXCR, storing one row per CDR3 protein. Found here are tens of thousands of distinct CDR3 sequences, roughly 9.8% of them singletons; the top ten hold about an eighth. The source of the sample is a study of T-cell memory formation after mild COVID-19. Study background: For the most part, TCR clusters were specific to one donor.

The receptor's source is an adult woman who had mild COVID-19 (a few samples of this study predate the infection). Cell type and time point are not known. Specimen: PBMCs or a T cell subset sorted from them (not recorded which). V gene TRBV11-2 combines with J gene TRBJ2-3; TRBD2 might be the D (6 bases). The DNA for the CDR3 is TGTGCCAGCAGCCCCAGAGCGGGTGGAGGTGCTAGCACAGATACGCAGTATTTT. Its protein product is CASSPRAGGGASTDTQYF.